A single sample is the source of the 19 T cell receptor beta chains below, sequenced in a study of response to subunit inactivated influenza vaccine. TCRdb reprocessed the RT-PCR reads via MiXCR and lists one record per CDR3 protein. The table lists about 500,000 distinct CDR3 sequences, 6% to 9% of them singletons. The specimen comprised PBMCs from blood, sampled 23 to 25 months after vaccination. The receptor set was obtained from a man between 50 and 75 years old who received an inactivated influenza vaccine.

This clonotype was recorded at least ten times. CDR3 in amino acids: CATGQNYEQYF. CDR3 nucleotides: TGTGCCACAGGACAGAACTACGAGCAGTACTTC. This chain uses TRBV6-5 with TRBJ2-7, with D perhaps matching TRBD1 (6 bases). V gave up 10 bases and J gave up 3 bases, with 10 bases separating them. The CDR3 has 11 residues. Germline CDR1 MNHEY, CDR2 SVGAGI.

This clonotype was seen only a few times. The CDR3 nucleotides read TGTGCCAGCAGCTTATGGTTTCGGGACAGACAAGAGACCCAGTACTTC. It yields the protein CASSLWFRDRQETQYF. The J gene is TRBJ2-5, the V gene TRBV7-9; the match to TRBD1 covers 7 bases. CDR1 and CDR2 from the germline V gene are SEHNR and FQNEAQ (reference sequence). The V gene end was trimmed by 2 bases and the J gene end by 2 bases; junction bases not matched to a gene: 8. The CDR3 spans 16 residues.

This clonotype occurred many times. The CDR3 spells CAWSVSVYEQYF. The CDR3 nucleotides read TGTGCCTGGAGTGTCTCGGTTTACGAGCAGTACTTC. The V and J genes are TRBV30 and TRBJ2-7; D call uncertain. CDR3 length: 12 amino acids. V was shortened by 0 bases and J by 4 bases, with 7 bases between the two germline ends. In germline, CDR1 is GTSNPN, CDR2 SVGIG (reference sequence).

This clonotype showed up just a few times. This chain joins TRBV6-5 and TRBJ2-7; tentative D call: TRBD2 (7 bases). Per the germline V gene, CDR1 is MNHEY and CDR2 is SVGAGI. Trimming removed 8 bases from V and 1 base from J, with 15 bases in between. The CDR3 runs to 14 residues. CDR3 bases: TGTGCCAGCGGATTACGGGGGGCATCCTACGAGCAGTACTTC. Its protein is CASGLRGASYEQYF.

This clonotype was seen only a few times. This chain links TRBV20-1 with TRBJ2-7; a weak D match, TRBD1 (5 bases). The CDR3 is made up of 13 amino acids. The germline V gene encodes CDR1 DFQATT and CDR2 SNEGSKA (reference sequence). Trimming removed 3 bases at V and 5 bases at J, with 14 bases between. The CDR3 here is CSASVSGLDEQYF. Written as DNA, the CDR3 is TGCAGTGCTAGTGTATCAGGGTTAGACGAGCAGTACTTC.

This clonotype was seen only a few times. CDR3 protein: CSARDHRVRVEQFF. Written as DNA, the CDR3 is TGCAGTGCTAGAGACCACAGGGTCAGGGTTGAGCAGTTCTTC. This chain joins TRBV20-1 and TRBJ2-1; perhaps TRBD1 as D (6 bases). Between the trimmed V and J ends, which lost 0 bases and 9 bases, there was a span of 15 bases. CDR1 is DFQATT and CDR2 is SNEGSKA in the germline V gene (reference sequence). CDR3 length: 14 residues.

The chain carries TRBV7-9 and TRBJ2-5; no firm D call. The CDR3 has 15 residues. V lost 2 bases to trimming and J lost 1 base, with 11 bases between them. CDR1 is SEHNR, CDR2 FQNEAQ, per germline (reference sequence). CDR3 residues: CASSLYRQIQETQYF. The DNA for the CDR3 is TGTGCCAGCAGCTTATATAGGCAGATCCAAGAGACCCAGTACTTC.

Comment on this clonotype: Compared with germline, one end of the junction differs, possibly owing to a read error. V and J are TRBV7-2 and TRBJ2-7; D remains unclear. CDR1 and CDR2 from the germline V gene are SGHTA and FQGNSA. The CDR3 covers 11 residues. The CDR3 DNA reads TGTGCCAGCAGCTCATCCTACGAGCGGTACTTC. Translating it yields CASSSSYERYF.

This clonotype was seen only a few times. The CDR3 sequence is CSARARDRRIQPQHF. The CDR3 region has the DNA TGCAGTGCTAGAGCCAGGGACCGCAGGATTCAGCCCCAGCATTTT. V gene TRBV20-1 combines with J gene TRBJ1-5, with D possibly matching TRBD1 (5 bases). The CDR3 is 15 residues long. The V gene's germline CDR1 is DFQATT and CDR2 SNEGSKA (reference sequence). V gave up 1 base and J gave up 6 bases, with 16 bases separating them.

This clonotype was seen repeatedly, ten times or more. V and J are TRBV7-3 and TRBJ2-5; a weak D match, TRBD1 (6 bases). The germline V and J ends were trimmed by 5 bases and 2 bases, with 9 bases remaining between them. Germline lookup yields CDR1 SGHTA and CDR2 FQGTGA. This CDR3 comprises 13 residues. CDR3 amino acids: CASSRTVQETQYF. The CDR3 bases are TGTGCCAGCAGCAGGACAGTACAAGAGACCCAGTACTTC.

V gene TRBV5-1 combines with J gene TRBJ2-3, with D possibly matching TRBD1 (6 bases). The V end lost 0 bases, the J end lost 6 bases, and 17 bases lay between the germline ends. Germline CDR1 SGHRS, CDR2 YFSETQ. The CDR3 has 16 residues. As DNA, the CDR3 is TGCGCCAGCAGCTTGGCCGCCAGGGGCGGTACGGATACGCAGTATTTT. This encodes CASSLAARGGTDTQYF.

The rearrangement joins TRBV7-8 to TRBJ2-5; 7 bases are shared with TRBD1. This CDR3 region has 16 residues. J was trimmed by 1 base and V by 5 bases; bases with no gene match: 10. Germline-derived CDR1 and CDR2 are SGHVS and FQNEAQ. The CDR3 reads CASSPSTGRVQETQYF. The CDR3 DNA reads TGTGCCAGCAGCCCATCGACAGGGCGAGTCCAAGAGACCCAGTACTTC.

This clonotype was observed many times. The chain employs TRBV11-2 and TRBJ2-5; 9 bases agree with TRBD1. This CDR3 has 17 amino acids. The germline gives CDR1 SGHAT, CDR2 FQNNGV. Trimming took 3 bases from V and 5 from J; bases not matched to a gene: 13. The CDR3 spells CASSLWAGTGPGETQYF. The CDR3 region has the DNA TGTGCCAGCAGCTTGTGGGCCGGGACAGGGCCGGGGGAGACCCAGTACTTC.

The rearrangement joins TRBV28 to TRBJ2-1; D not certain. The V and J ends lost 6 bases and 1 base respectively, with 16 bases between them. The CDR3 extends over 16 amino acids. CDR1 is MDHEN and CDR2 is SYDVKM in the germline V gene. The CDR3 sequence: CASRTGPLGSYNEQFF. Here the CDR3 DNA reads TGTGCCAGCAGAACGGGCCCACTCGGGTCCTACAATGAGCAGTTCTTC.

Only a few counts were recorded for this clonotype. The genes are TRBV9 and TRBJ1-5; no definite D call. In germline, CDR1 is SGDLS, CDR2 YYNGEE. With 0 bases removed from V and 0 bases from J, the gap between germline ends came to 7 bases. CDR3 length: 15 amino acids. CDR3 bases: TGTGCCAGCAGCGTAGGTCCAAATAGCAATCAGCCCCAGCATTTT. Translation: CASSVGPNSNQPQHF. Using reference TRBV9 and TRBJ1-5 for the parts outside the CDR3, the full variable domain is DSGVTQTPKHLITATGQRVTLRCSPRSGDLSVYWYQQSLDQGLQFLIQYYNGEERAKGNILERFSAQQFPDLHSELNLSSLELGDSALYFCASSVGPNSNQPQHFGDGTRLSIL.

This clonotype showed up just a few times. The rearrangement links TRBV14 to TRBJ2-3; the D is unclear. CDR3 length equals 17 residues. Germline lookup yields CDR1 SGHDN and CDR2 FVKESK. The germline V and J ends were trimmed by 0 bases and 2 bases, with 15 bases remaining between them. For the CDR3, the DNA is TGTGCCAGCAGCCAAGAAGACGTCTTATTCCACACAGATACGCAGTATTTT. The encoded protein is CASSQEDVLFHTDTQYF.

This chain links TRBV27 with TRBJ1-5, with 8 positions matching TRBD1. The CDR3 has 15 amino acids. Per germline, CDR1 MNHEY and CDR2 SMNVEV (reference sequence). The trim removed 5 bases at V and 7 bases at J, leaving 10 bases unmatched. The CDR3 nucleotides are TGTGCCAGCAGTCGCCACAGGGGGGTCGAACAGCCCCAGCATTTT. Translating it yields CASSRHRGVEQPQHF.

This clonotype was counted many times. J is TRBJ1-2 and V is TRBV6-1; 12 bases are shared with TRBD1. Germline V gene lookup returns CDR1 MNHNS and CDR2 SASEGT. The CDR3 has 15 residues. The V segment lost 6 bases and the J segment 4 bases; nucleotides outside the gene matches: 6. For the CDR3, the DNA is TGTGCCAGCAGCCTGGGACAGGGGGCTTCCTATGGCTACACCTTC. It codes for CASSLGQGASYGYTF.

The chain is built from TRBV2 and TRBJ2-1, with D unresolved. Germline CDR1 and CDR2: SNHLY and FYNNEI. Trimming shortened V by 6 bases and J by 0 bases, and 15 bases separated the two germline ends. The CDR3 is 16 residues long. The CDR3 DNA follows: TGTGCCAGCAGCAAATGGGGTCTTAGCTCCTACAATGAGCAGTTCTTC. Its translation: CASSKWGLSSYNEQFF.